This T cell receptor (beta chain) was identified during a study of blood T cell repertoires in COVID-19. The overall study: COVID-19 samples collected from the United States, Italy and Spain covered acute and convalescent phases.

Per the original data handling: Amplification of reference gene primers provided the estimated nucleated cell counts. TCRdb's table, derived via immunoSEQ multiplex PCR, lists solely in-frame clones and lacks some. V and J calls and clone size are those listed in that table; D and trimming were worked out from the DNA. The repertoire includes 250,000 to 350,000 clones, approximately 85% of them detected once, and 9.4% sits in the top ten. To note about this clone: A single base separates this from a much larger clone, so it may be a read error.

This TCR was sampled from a man aged 18 to 30 with active or convalescent COVID-19. Specimen: peripheral blood.

CDR3 in amino acids: CASSQGTDYGYTF. CDR3 DNA sequence: TGTGCCAGCAGCCAAGGGACAGACTATGGCTACACCTTC. This chain uses TRBV9 with TRBJ1-2; 7 nucleotides align to TRBD1. The length of the CDR3 is 13 residues. The J segment lost 3 bases and the V segment lost 4 bases, leaving 3 bases of the junction unmatched. The germline V gene has CDR1 SGDLS and CDR2 YYNGEE. Looking up the rest from reference TRBV9 and TRBJ1-2 gives the full variable domain: DSGVTQTPKHLITATGQRVTLRCSPRSGDLSVYWYQQSLDQGLQFLIQYYNGEERAKGNILERFSAQQFPDLHSELNLSSLELGDSALYFCASSQGTDYGYTFGSGTRLTVV.